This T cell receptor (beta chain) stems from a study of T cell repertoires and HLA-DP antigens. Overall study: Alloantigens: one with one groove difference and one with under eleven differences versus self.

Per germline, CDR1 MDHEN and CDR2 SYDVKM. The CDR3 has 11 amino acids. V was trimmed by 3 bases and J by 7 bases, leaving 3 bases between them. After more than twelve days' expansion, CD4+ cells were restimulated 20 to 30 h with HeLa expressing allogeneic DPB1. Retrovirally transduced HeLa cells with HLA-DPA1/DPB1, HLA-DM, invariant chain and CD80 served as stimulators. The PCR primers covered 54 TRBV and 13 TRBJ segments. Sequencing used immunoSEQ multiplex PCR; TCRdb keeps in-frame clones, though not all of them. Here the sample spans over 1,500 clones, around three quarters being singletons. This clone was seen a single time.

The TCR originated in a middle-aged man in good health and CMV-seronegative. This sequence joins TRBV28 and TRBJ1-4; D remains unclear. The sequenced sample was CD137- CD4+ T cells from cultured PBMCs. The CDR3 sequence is CASSFGEKLFF. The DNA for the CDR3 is TGTGCCAGCAGTTTCGGTGAAAAACTGTTTTTT.